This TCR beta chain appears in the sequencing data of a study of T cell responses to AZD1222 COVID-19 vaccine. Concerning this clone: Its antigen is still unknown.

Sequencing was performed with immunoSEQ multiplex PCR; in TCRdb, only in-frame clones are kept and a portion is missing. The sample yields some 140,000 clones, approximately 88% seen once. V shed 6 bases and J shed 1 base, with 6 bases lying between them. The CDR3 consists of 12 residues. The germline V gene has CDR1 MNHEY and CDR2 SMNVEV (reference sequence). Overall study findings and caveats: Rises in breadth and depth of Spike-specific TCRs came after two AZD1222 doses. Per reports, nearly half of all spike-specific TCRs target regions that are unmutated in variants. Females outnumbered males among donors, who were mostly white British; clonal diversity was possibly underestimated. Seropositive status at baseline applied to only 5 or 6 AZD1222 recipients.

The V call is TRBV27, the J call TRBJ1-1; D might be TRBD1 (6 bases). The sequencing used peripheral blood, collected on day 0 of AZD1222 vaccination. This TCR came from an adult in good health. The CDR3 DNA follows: TGTGCCAGCAGGACAGGGAACACTGAAGCTTTCTTT. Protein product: CASRTGNTEAFF.